This T cell receptor (beta chain) derives from a study of T-cell reconstitution after alpha-beta-depleted transplantation in children. As regards this clonotype: Its antigen is unidentified.

Whole-study results and caveats: One year post-transplant, T-cell counts and diversity were largely derived from T cells produced anew.

Construction of the TCRbeta library involved unique molecular identifiers. TCRdb passed the PCR reads through MiXCR, listing each CDR3 protein once. The table has 450,000 to 550,000 distinct CDR3 sequences, 11% seen once. The origin of this receptor is a female patient under 10 years old who had a stem cell transplant for aplastic anemia, so the T cells may come from the graft donor. The specimen was PBMCs, mostly from graft donor cells, collected 180 days after TCRalphabeta/CD19-depleted stem cell transplant.

The CDR3 nucleotides read TGTGCCAGCAGCTTAGCGGTTCTCACACGGAGCTCCTACAATGAGCAGTTCTTC. This gives the protein CASSLAVLTRSSYNEQFF. V gene TRBV7-8 combines with J gene TRBJ2-1, with D unresolved. Germline-derived CDR1 and CDR2 are SGHVS and FQNEAQ. The CDR3 covers 18 residues. V lost 0 bases and J lost 0, with 15 bases in between.